This record looks at one TCR beta chain sequence and its context. Its antigen is still unknown. Donors sampled were nominally healthy, though unrecorded immune exposures were likely. Trimming pared 3 bases from V and 8 bases from J, leaving 16 bases between. There are 14 residues in the CDR3. From germline, CDR1 is MNHEY and CDR2 SMNVEV (reference sequence). The entry originates in a study of cytomegalovirus exposure and HLA in healthy donors. Study information: Drawn from HLA-typed donors, around 85 million unique TCRs were held in an early data release.

With 60 Vbeta and 13 Jbeta primers, the PCR was carried out. Libraries were prepared by immunoSEQ multiplex PCR; TCRdb keeps only in-frame clonotypes and omits some of them. The sample has 180,000 or so clones; approximately 80% are singletons. The study's findings and limits: A later analysis linked a missense DCLRE1C variant to TCR beta V- and J-gene trimming. Earlier analysis looked at TCR beta V segments, and most were productive about 90% or about 30% of the time.

J is TRBJ1-2 and V is TRBV27; D is unresolved. The sequencing sample was made of PBMCs. This clonotype was sampled from a female donor in good health and CMV-seronegative. The CDR3 DNA sequence: TGTGCCAGCAGTTTTGACCGAACGGCGGGCGGCTACACCTTC. This encodes CASSFDRTAGGYTF.